The next 14 T cell receptor beta chains were all read from a single sample in a study of T cell repertoires and Cas9 in healthy adults. Using immunoSEQ multiplex PCR, the repertoire was profiled, and TCRdb retains in-frame clones only, with some absent. This sample yields 20,000 to 25,000 clones, of which about 89% are seen a single time; about 1.4% belongs to the top ten. Sequenced sample: CD4+ effector T cells (CD127+, CD25-, CD137-, CD154-) from PBMCs; culture status not recorded. The receptor source for this set is a human donor in good health.

This chain uses TRBV4-1 with TRBJ2-3; either TRBD1 or TRBD2 may supply D (5 bases each). This CDR3 region has 14 residues. CDR1 and CDR2 from the germline V gene are MGHRA and YSYEKL. Trimming shortened V by 0 bases and J by 3 bases, and 7 bases separated the two germline ends. The CDR3, as DNA: TGCGCCAGCAGCCAAGATTGGGGGACAGATACGCAGTATTTT. It specifies CASSQDWGTDTQYF.

CDR3 sequence (DNA): TGTGCCAGCAGTTACTCGGGCCGTAATTCACCCCTCCACTTT. Protein product: CASSYSGRNSPLHF. The chain has TRBV6-5 and TRBJ1-6; D is uncertain. The V gene lost 0 bases and the J gene lost 6 bases, with 6 bases spanning the gap. This CDR3 contains 14 residues. The germline V gene encodes CDR1 MNHEY and CDR2 SVGAGI.

V is TRBV27 and J is TRBJ1-1; tentative D call: TRBD1 (5 bases). Germline CDR1 and CDR2: MNHEY and SMNVEV (reference sequence). Trimming took 2 bases from V and 1 from J, leaving 8 bases between them. CDR3 size: 14 residues. The CDR3, as DNA: TGTGCCAGCAGTTTAGGGGGGACGAACACTGAAGCTTTCTTT. It encodes CASSLGGTNTEAFF.

This chain joins TRBV7-2 and TRBJ2-2; 15 bases align to TRBD2. Per germline, CDR1 SGHTA and CDR2 FQGNSA. Losses at the gene ends were 5 bases for V and 6 bases for J; bases not matched to a gene: 10. The CDR3 sequence is 18 residues long. CDR3 loop: CASSPGGLAGGPPGELFF. The CDR3 nucleotides are TGTGCCAGCAGCCCGGGCGGACTAGCGGGGGGGCCCCCCGGGGAGCTGTTTTTT.

The chain employs TRBV18 and TRBJ2-5; D is undetermined. CDR3 length: 15 amino acids. Germline V lookup: CDR1 KGHSH, CDR2 LQKENI. V was cut by 0 bases and J by 4 bases, with 12 bases left in between. The CDR3 loop is CASSPPEAGGETQYF. Written as DNA, the CDR3 is TGTGCCAGCTCACCACCGGAAGCAGGTGGAGAGACCCAGTACTTC. Based on the CDR3 plus reference TRBV18 and TRBJ2-5, the full variable domain is NAGVMQNPRHLVRRRGQEARLRCSPMKGHSHVYWYRQLPEEGLKFMVYLQKENIIDESGMPKERFSAEFPKEGPSILRIQQVVRGDSAAYFCASSPPEAGGETQYFGPGTRLLVL.

A few counts support this clone. The chain uses TRBV19 and TRBJ1-1; no clear D gene. The V end was cut by 4 bases, the J end by 0 bases, with 6 bases between. Germline V gene data show CDR1 as LNHDA and CDR2 as SQIVND (reference sequence). CDR3 size: 13 residues. The CDR3: CASSNVVNTEAFF. CDR3 nucleotides: TGTGCCAGTAGTAACGTGGTGAACACTGAAGCTTTCTTT.

The rearrangement links TRBV7-6 to TRBJ2-4; TRBD1 is a possible D gene (5 bases). From germline, CDR1 is SGHVS and CDR2 FNYEAQ. The V gene lost 2 bases and the J gene lost 0 bases, with 20 bases spanning the gap. This CDR3 is built from 19 residues. CDR3 coding DNA: TGTGCCAGCAGCTTATCAGGGCCTTCAATAAAACTAGCCAAAAACATTCAGTACTTC. This codes for CASSLSGPSIKLAKNIQYF. The variable domain in full, completed from reference TRBV7-6 and TRBJ2-4, reads GAGVSQSPRYKVTKRGQDVALRCDPISGHVSLYWYRQALGQGPEFLTYFNYEAQQDKSGLPNDRFSAERPEGSISTLTIQRTEQRDSAMYRCASSLSGPSIKLAKNIQYFGAGTRLSVL.

V is TRBV11-2 and J is TRBJ2-3, with D possibly called TRBD1 or TRBD2 (5 bases each). This CDR3 region has 14 residues. With 5 bases removed from V and 0 bases from J, the gap between germline ends came to 9 bases. In germline, CDR1 is SGHAT, CDR2 FQNNGV. The CDR3 DNA reads as TGTGCCAGCAGCAGCCGGGACAGCACAGATACGCAGTATTTT. Translation: CASSSRDSTDTQYF.

The chain is built from TRBV4-2 and TRBJ1-6; TRBD1 is a possible D gene (5 bases). V shed 0 bases and J shed 6 bases, with 12 bases lying between them. The germline gives CDR1 LGHNA, CDR2 YNFKEQ. The CDR3 is 16 amino acids. This CDR3 reads CASSQDGGGSNSPLHF. CDR3 sequence (DNA): TGTGCCAGCAGCCAAGATGGTGGGGGAAGTAATTCACCCCTCCACTTT.

The CDR3 DNA follows: TGTGCCAGCAGCCCGTTTTTTTCAGATACGCAGTATTTT. The encoded protein is CASSPFFSDTQYF. The chain recombines TRBV9 with TRBJ2-3; no reliable D call. V dropped 4 bases and J dropped 4 bases, with 10 bases sitting between them. The CDR3 length is 13 residues. Per germline, CDR1 SGDLS and CDR2 YYNGEE.

The chain links TRBV5-1 to TRBJ2-2; TRBD2 matches 9 bases. The J segment lost 1 base and the V segment lost 5 bases, leaving 0 bases of the junction unmatched. CDR3 length: 14 amino acids. Germline V lookup: CDR1 SGHRS, CDR2 YFSETQ. The CDR3 sequence is CASRTSGNTGELFF. The CDR3, as DNA: TGCGCCAGCAGGACTAGCGGGAACACCGGGGAGCTGTTTTTT.

V is TRBV7-3 and J is TRBJ2-3; 7 positions match TRBD2. V dropped 6 bases and J dropped 2; count of bases not matched to a gene: 2. The germline CDR1 and CDR2 sequences are SGHTA and FQGTGA. This CDR3 is 13 amino acids long. The CDR3 DNA reads as TGTGCCAGCAGAAGCGGGAACACAGATACGCAGTATTTT. As protein: CASRSGNTDTQYF.

The chain combines TRBV25-1 with TRBJ1-1; D remains unclear. CDR1 is MGHDK and CDR2 is SYGVNS in the germline V gene. CDR3 length: 13 amino acids. V was pared by 4 bases and J by 0 bases, with 6 bases between. This CDR3 reads CASSAVMNTEAFF. For the CDR3, the DNA is TGTGCCAGCAGTGCGGTCATGAACACTGAAGCTTTCTTT.

J is TRBJ2-3 and V is TRBV18; perhaps TRBD1 as D (5 bases). Germline V gene sequence: CDR1 KGHSH, CDR2 LQKENI. V lost 3 bases to trimming and J lost 4 bases, with 5 bases between them. This CDR3 region has 12 residues. CDR3 nucleotides: TGTGCCAGCTCACCCAGGGCAGATACGCAGTATTTT. Its translation is CASSPRADTQYF.